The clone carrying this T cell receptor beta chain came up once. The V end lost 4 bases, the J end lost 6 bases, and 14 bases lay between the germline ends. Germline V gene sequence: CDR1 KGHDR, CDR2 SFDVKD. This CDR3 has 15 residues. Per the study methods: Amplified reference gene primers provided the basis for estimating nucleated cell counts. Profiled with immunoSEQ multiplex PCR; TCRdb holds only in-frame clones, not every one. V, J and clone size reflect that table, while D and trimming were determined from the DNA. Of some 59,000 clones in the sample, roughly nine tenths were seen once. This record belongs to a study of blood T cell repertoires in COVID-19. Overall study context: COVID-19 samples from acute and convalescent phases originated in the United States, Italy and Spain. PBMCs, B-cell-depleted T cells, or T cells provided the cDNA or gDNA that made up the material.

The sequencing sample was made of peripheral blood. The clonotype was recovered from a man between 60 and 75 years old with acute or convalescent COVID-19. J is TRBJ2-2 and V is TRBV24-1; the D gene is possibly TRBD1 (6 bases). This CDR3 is CATSDTGHAAGELFF. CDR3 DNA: TGTGCCACCAGTGACACGGGACATGCCGCCGGGGAGCTGTTTTTT.